Listed below are T cell receptor beta chains from one sample, sequenced in a study of T cells after yellow fever vaccination. Via MiXCR, TCRdb re-called the 5' RACE reads, giving one row per CDR3 protein. The sample has hundreds of thousands of distinct CDR3 sequences, about 12% seen once. This specimen was PBMCs, taken on the day of the yellow fever booster vaccination. The receptors come from a man in his thirties or forties who received the YFV17D yellow fever vaccine. The CDR3 runs from the conserved cysteine through the conserved F or W. The order of the fields is V gene, J gene, clone size, D gene, CDR3 protein, CDR3 DNA. D genes are given only for firm matches. Clone sizes are given selectively: once, few, many, or a class where the clone is expanded.

TRBV6-2/TRBV6-3	TRBJ2-2	few	-	CASNYQGRSTGELFF	TGTGCCAGCAACTACCAGGGACGATCCACCGGGGAGCTGTTTTTT
TRBV9	TRBJ2-7	few	-	CASSPASGTGAYEQYF	TGTGCCAGCAGCCCCGCCAGCGGGACAGGCGCCTACGAGCAGTACTTC
TRBV5-4	TRBJ1-1	few	TRBD1	CASSPGQGLMNTEAFF	TGTGCCAGCAGCCCAGGACAGGGCCTCATGAACACTGAAGCTTTCTTT
TRBV12-3/TRBV12-4	TRBJ1-2	few	-	CASSRGLSYGYTF	TGTGCCAGCAGTCGTGGTCTATCCTATGGCTACACCTTC
TRBV20-1	TRBJ2-1	few	-	CSARDASDPGSYNEQFF	TGCAGTGCTAGAGATGCGTCCGACCCCGGCTCCTACAATGAGCAGTTCTTC
TRBV29-1	TRBJ2-3	many	-	CSVGTSEQDTQYF	TGCAGCGTTGGGACCTCCGAGCAGGATACGCAGTATTTT
TRBV5-6	TRBJ1-1	-	TRBD1	CASSLGQEITEAFF	TGTGCCAGCAGCCTAGGACAGGAGATTACTGAAGCTTTCTTT
TRBV3-1	TRBJ2-5	many	TRBD2	CASSHAGGGTQETQYF	TGTGCCAGCAGCCACGCGGGAGGGGGAACCCAAGAGACCCAGTACTTC
TRBV7-9	TRBJ2-7	-	-	CASSLGYRSYEQYF	TGTGCCAGCAGCTTAGGGTATCGCTCTTACGAGCAGTACTTC
TRBV19	TRBJ2-7	-	TRBD2	CASRTGTSGTYEQYF	TGTGCCAGTAGGACAGGGACTAGCGGAACATACGAGCAGTACTTC